The 19 T cell receptor beta chains in this list originate from one sample, sequenced in a study of blood T cell repertoires in COVID-19 (dated by TCRdb to the early 2020s). Library generation was performed with the immunoSEQ multiplex PCR assay. The immuneACCESS repertoire file appears here via TCRdb, limited to in-frame rearrangements. These files lack a portion of the clones; in checked studies, under half of the deficit traces to unresolved V genes, and the cause of the others is not known. The sample table records about 260,000 clones; 75% to 95% of these occur just once. The ten largest clones add up to 2.8% of the sample. The source material was PBMCs or T cells enriched from blood (not recorded which). These receptors were taken from a man between 35 and 55 years old who had been exposed to COVID-19.

The J gene is TRBJ2-7, the V gene TRBV6-2 or TRBV6-3; 9 bases line up with TRBD1. CDR1 is MNHEY, CDR2 SVGEGT, per germline. V trimming: 2 bases; J trimming: 4 bases; junction bases outside the gene matches: 6. The CDR3 length is 15 residues. The CDR3 coding sequence is TGTGCCAGCAGTTACCTTGGACAGGGGAATTACGAGCAGTACTTC. Protein sequence: CASSYLGQGNYEQYF.

This chain uses TRBV3-1 (or the pseudogene TRBV3-2) with TRBJ2-7; 11 bases are a match to TRBD1. V was pared by 6 bases and J by 4 bases, with 5 bases of the junction left unmatched. Germline-derived CDR1 and CDR2 are LGHDT and YNNKEL (reference sequence). The CDR3 is made up of 14 amino acids. The CDR3 sequence: CASRDGTGGYEQYF. CDR3 bases: TGTGCCAGCAGGGACGGGACAGGGGGATACGAGCAGTACTTC.

J is TRBJ1-6 and V is TRBV9, with D unresolved. In germline, CDR1 is SGDLS, CDR2 YYNGEE. The CDR3 contains 12 residues. Trimming cost V 0 bases and J 10 bases, with 5 bases left between them. CDR3 DNA: TGTGCCAGCAGCGTAGCGGGGTCACCCCTCCACTTT. It yields the protein CASSVAGSPLHF.

CDR3 DNA: TGTGCCAGCAGCGGACGAATGAACCGGGACAGGGGCCAAGAGACCCAGTACTTC. It yields the protein CASSGRMNRDRGQETQYF. V gene TRBV7-9 combines with J gene TRBJ2-5; the match to TRBD1 covers 10 bases. V gave up 5 bases and J gave up 1 base; unmatched junction bases: 13. Germline loops: CDR1 SEHNR, CDR2 FQNEAQ (reference sequence). This CDR3 comprises 18 residues.

The chain couples TRBV19 to TRBJ1-4, with 7 bases that match TRBD1. CDR1 is LNHDA and CDR2 is SQIVND in the germline V gene (reference sequence). This CDR3 is 16 amino acids long. V shed 6 bases and J 4 bases; nucleotides not matched to a gene: 11. The CDR3: CASSIRDSGFNEKLFF. CDR3 in DNA: TGTGCCAGTAGCATACGGGACAGTGGATTTAATGAAAAACTGTTTTTT.

This rearrangement joins TRBV5-1 to TRBJ1-1; D perhaps matches TRBD1 (6 bases). V was trimmed by 4 bases and J by 6 bases, leaving 19 bases between them. From germline, CDR1 is SGHRS and CDR2 YFSETQ. The CDR3 has 15 residues. CDR3 sequence reads: CASSRVGQLSAEAFF. CDR3 in DNA: TGCGCCAGCAGCCGGGTGGGACAACTCTCTGCTGAAGCTTTCTTT.

This chain links TRBV5-8 with TRBJ2-2, with 7 bases identical to TRBD1. This CDR3 contains 16 residues. V trimming: 3 bases; J trimming: 4 bases; junction bases outside the gene matches: 9. Germline V gene sequence: CDR1 SGHTS, CDR2 YDEGEE. CDR3 nucleotide sequence: TGTGCCAGCAGCTCGACCGGGGACAGAGGCACCGGGGAGCTGTTTTTT. Protein product: CASSSTGDRGTGELFF.

This chain connects TRBV5-5 to TRBJ2-5; TRBD1 matches 8 bases. The CDR3 is made up of 13 amino acids. The junction had 3 bases not matched to a gene; V was cut back by 5 bases and J by 3 bases. Germline CDR1 and CDR2: SGHKS and YYEKEE (reference sequence). CDR3 bases: TGTGCCAGCAGGTTGACAGGGGAAGAGACCCAGTACTTC. Translating gives CASRLTGEETQYF.

The gene calls are TRBV3-1 (or the pseudogene TRBV3-2) and TRBJ1-2; 7 bases align to TRBD1. The ends lost 5 bases at V and 1 base at J; junction bases unmatched: 7. The germline V gene encodes CDR1 LGHDT and CDR2 YNNKEL (reference sequence). CDR3 length: 15 residues. CDR3: CASSFTGALNYGYTF. CDR3 DNA: TGTGCCAGCAGCTTTACAGGGGCTCTTAACTATGGCTACACCTTC.

In DNA, the CDR3 is TGTGCCAGCAGTTACCAGACTAGCTCGGACGAGCAGTACTTC. This codes for CASSYQTSSDEQYF. The chain couples TRBV6-5 to TRBJ2-7; 7 bases are a match to TRBD2. Trimming removed 2 bases from V and 5 bases from J; junction bases left unmatched: 6. The germline V gene encodes CDR1 MNHEY and CDR2 SVGAGI. The CDR3 runs 14 residues.

This chain uses TRBV5-1 with TRBJ2-2; D might be TRBD1 (6 bases). Germline CDR1 reads SGHRS; CDR2 reads YFSETQ. Trimming took 2 bases from V and 13 from J, leaving 12 bases between them. The CDR3 has 12 amino acids. The CDR3 loop is CASSLQGGGLFF. In nucleotides, the CDR3 is TGCGCCAGCAGCTTACAGGGCGGCGGGCTGTTTTTT.

This chain joins TRBV7-9 and TRBJ2-2; tentative D call: TRBD2 (5 bases). The CDR3 extends over 16 amino acids. Germline-derived CDR1 and CDR2 are SEHNR and FQNEAQ (reference sequence). Trimming pared 5 bases from V and 0 bases from J, leaving 13 bases between. The CDR3 DNA reads as TGTGCCAGCAGCCACAGCGGCACGACGAACACCGGGGAGCTGTTTTTT. Its translation: CASSHSGTTNTGELFF.

The chain recombines TRBV30 with TRBJ1-5; D is unclear. The CDR3 extends over 13 amino acids. Trimming took off 2 bases at V and 7 bases at J, with 12 bases between the two ends. Germline V CDR1 and CDR2: GTSNPN, SVGIG (reference sequence). The CDR3 sequence: CAWSHDGVQPQHF. DNA of the CDR3: TGTGCCTGGAGTCACGACGGGGTACAGCCCCAGCATTTT.

The J gene is TRBJ1-5, the V gene TRBV7-2; D might be TRBD1 (5 bases). The V end was cut by 5 bases, the J end by 7 bases, with 12 bases between. The germline V gene encodes CDR1 SGHTA and CDR2 FQGNSA. This CDR3 is built from 13 residues. CDR3 region: CASSLQGYQPQHF. DNA for the CDR3: TGTGCCAGCAGCCTCCAGGGATACCAGCCCCAGCATTTT.

This sequence joins TRBV6-5 and TRBJ1-2; D is unresolved. Per the germline V gene, CDR1 is MNHEY and CDR2 is SVGAGI. V was pared by 6 bases and J by 11 bases, with 19 bases between. The CDR3 is made up of 13 amino acids. Here the CDR3 DNA reads TGTGCCAGCAGACCCCCGGGTCCCCTGCCTTACACCTTC. As protein: CASRPPGPLPYTF.

The rearrangement joins TRBV5-6 to TRBJ2-7; D not certain. Germline V gives CDR1 SGHDT, CDR2 YYEEEE. V gave up 5 bases and J gave up 0 bases, with 9 bases separating them. CDR3 size: 13 residues. In nucleotides, the CDR3 is TGTGCCAGCAGAATCTTGAGCTCCTACGAGCAGTACTTC. It yields the protein CASRILSSYEQYF.

V and J are TRBV30 and TRBJ2-3, with a tentative D call TRBD2 (6 bases). Trimming stripped 3 bases from V and 1 base from J, with 14 bases between. The CDR3 runs to 15 residues. In germline, CDR1 is GTSNPN, CDR2 SVGIG (reference sequence). The CDR3 bases are TGTGCCTGGAGCCGGGGTATAGCGGGCACAGATACGCAGTATTTT. As protein: CAWSRGIAGTDTQYF.

Written as DNA, the CDR3 is TGCGCCAGCAGCCTTACAGACAGTGAGCAGTTCTTC. Translation: CASSLTDSEQFF. This rearrangement joins TRBV5-1 to TRBJ2-1; possible D gene TRBD1, 5 bases. CDR3 length: 12 amino acids. Germline V lookup: CDR1 SGHRS, CDR2 YFSETQ. V lost 4 bases and J 9 bases, leaving 11 bases between the germline ends.

A word on this clone: No conserved phenylalanine or tryptophan is present at the end of the CDR3, so a read error is the likely explanation. It is unclear where the CDR3 begins or ends on the DNA, so no DNA is shown, and the CDR3 is as TCRdb lists it. This chain uses TRBV21-1 with TRBJ2-7; no DNA check was done on the table's D call, TRBD1. TRBV21-1 is given as a pseudogene. The CDR3 length is 11 residues, termini included. The CDR3 region is CASSKEEGTVL.